This TCR beta chain came from a study of T-cell memory formation after mild COVID-19. As for the study in general: Clusters were largely donor specific. Study outcomes and limitations: Shrinking CD4+ clones were chiefly CM and EM; CD8+ ones were chiefly EMRA. Memory sampled before infection contained some responding clones, suggesting cross-reactive memory joined.

About this clonotype itself: As yet, its antigen is unknown.

The V end was cut by 8 bases, the J end by 6 bases, with 23 bases between. This CDR3 region has 15 residues. CDR1 is MNHEY, CDR2 SMNVEV, per germline (reference sequence). Constant-segment primers and 5'RACE yielded cDNA libraries for TCR alpha and TCR beta, each carrying sample barcodes and UMIs. From the 5' RACE reads, TCRdb called clonotypes with MiXCR, one entry per CDR3 protein. Here the sample spans 400,000 or so distinct CDR3 sequences, around 18% being singletons. The genes are TRBV27 and TRBJ2-7; D could derive from TRBD1 or TRBD2 (6 bases each). This TCR was sampled from an adult woman who had mild COVID-19 (a few samples of this study predate the infection). Cell type and time point are not known. Material for sequencing was PBMCs or a T cell subset sorted from them (not recorded which). As DNA, the CDR3 is TGTGCCAGCCGCCCCAGGTGGGGGGCGCAAGGCGAGCAGTACTTC. Its protein is CASRPRWGAQGEQYF.